This T cell receptor (beta chain) came from a study of blood T cell repertoires in COVID-19. At the level of the study: The analysed material was cDNA or gDNA that came from T cells, B-cell-depleted T cells, or PBMCs.

CDR1 is KGHSH, CDR2 LQKENI, per germline. The CDR3 runs 18 residues. V lost 0 bases, J lost 0 bases, and 15 bases lay in between. Source study methods: Amplification of reference gene primers was used by the study to estimate nucleated cell counts. The table came from immunoSEQ multiplex PCR; TCRdb's copy has only in-frame clones and leaves some out. The V and J calls and clone size are taken from that table; D and trimming were inferred from the DNA. Of roughly 350,000 clones in the sample, more than 70% were seen once. During active infection, Seattle patients enrolled and were then monitored through disease.

The sample taken for sequencing was peripheral blood. The chain employs TRBV18 and TRBJ1-3, with D perhaps TRBD1 (5 bases). This receptor was identified in a woman in her twenties or thirties with COVID-19, enrolled during active disease. CDR3 region: CASSPPGPFKGSGNTIYF. CDR3 coding DNA: TGTGCCAGCTCACCACCGGGGCCCTTCAAGGGCTCTGGAAACACCATATATTTT. Based on the CDR3 plus reference TRBV18 and TRBJ1-3, the full variable domain is NAGVMQNPRHLVRRRGQEARLRCSPMKGHSHVYWYRQLPEEGLKFMVYLQKENIIDESGMPKERFSAEFPKEGPSILRIQQVVRGDSAAYFCASSPPGPFKGSGNTIYFGEGSWLTVV.